The 4 T cell receptor beta chains in this list originate from one sample, sequenced in a study of neurological immune-mediated disorders. TCRdb reprocessed the 5' RACE reads with MiXCR, giving one entry per CDR3 protein. This table has roughly 60,000 distinct CDR3 sequences, about 2.5% appearing once. Material: PBMCs. These receptors originate from a man aged 45 to 65 with multiple sclerosis.

On this clonotype itself: This could be a read error, since a much larger clone is one nucleotide away. V gene TRBV16 combines with J gene TRBJ2-5, with 7 positions matching TRBD1. The germline gives CDR1 KGHSY, CDR2 FQNENV. This CDR3 spans 14 amino acids. The CDR3 nucleotides are TGTGCCAGCAGCCAATCGGCAGGGGGAGAGAACCAGTACTTC. Its protein product is CASSQSAGGENQYF. Looking up the rest from reference TRBV16 and TRBJ2-5 gives the full variable domain: GEEVAQTPKHLVRGEGQKAKLYCAPIKGHSYVFWYQQVLKNEFKFLISFQNENVFDETGMPKERFSAKCLPNSPCSLEIQATKLEDSAVYFCASSQSAGGENQYFGPGTRLLVL.

The rearrangement uses TRBV18 and TRBJ2-2, with 7 bases aligning to TRBD1. CDR1 is KGHSH and CDR2 is LQKENI in the germline V gene. The CDR3 contains 15 residues. Unmatched junction bases numbered 7, after V lost 4 bases and J lost 5 bases. CDR3 protein: CASSHGTVTTGELFF. CDR3 nucleotides: TGTGCCAGCTCACACGGGACAGTAACGACCGGGGAGCTGTTTTTT.

This clonotype was seen at least ten times. The gene calls are TRBV25-1 and TRBJ2-5, with 14 nucleotides matching TRBD2. CDR3 length: 17 amino acids. Germline assignment: CDR1 MGHDK and CDR2 SYGVNS. The J segment lost 4 bases and the V segment lost 1 base, leaving 5 bases of the junction unmatched. CDR3 region: CASSESRGLAGAETQYF. The CDR3 DNA follows: TGTGCCAGCAGTGAATCCCGGGGACTAGCGGGGGCAGAGACCCAGTACTTC.

This clonotype has ten or more counts. The chain carries TRBV7-2 and TRBJ1-4; TRBD1 aligns across 8 bases. This CDR3 has 15 residues. V shed 5 bases, J shed 8 bases, and the junction held 10 bases outside the gene matches. CDR1 and CDR2 (germline): SGHTA, FQGNSA. CDR3 in amino acids: CASSAPGQAREKLFF. DNA of the CDR3: TGTGCCAGCAGCGCGCCGGGACAGGCTCGGGAAAAACTGTTTTTT.